These 32 T cell receptor beta chains came from one sample sequenced in a study of cytomegalovirus exposure and HLA in healthy donors. The PCR used 60 Vbeta and 13 Jbeta primers. Profiling relied on immunoSEQ multiplex PCR, and the TCRdb table lists in-frame clones only, not all of them. This table has some 110,000 clones, around 80% appearing once. The specimen sequenced was PBMCs. Receptors originate from a woman aged 18-29 years in good health and CMV-seropositive.

This clone was picked up a small number of times. The genes are TRBV5-1 and TRBJ2-5, with 9 nucleotides matching TRBD1. Germline-derived CDR1 and CDR2 are SGHRS and YFSETQ. This CDR3 spans 15 amino acids. V trimming: 3 bases; J trimming: 2 bases; junction bases outside the gene matches: 5. The CDR3 is CASSWAGQGQETQYF. The CDR3 bases are TGCGCCAGCAGCTGGGCTGGACAGGGGCAAGAGACCCAGTACTTC.

The J gene is TRBJ1-5, the V gene TRBV19, with a weak D call TRBD1 (5 bases). V lost 6 bases to trimming and J lost 7 bases, with 10 bases between them. From germline, CDR1 is LNHDA and CDR2 SQIVND (reference sequence). The CDR3 contains 12 residues. The CDR3 sequence is CASSGRGQPQHF. The CDR3 region has the DNA TGTGCCAGTAGCGGACGGGGGCAGCCCCAGCATTTT.

V usage is TRBV28 and J usage is TRBJ1-5, with D perhaps matching TRBD1 (6 bases). The ends were cut back, 3 bases at V and 5 bases at J, with 11 bases in the middle. The CDR3 sequence is 14 residues long. Per the germline V gene, CDR1 is MDHEN and CDR2 is SYDVKM. This CDR3 is CASSFNRVDQPQHF. The CDR3 nucleotides are TGTGCCAGCAGTTTTAACAGGGTCGATCAGCCCCAGCATTTT. Full variable domain (missing parts from reference TRBV28 and TRBJ1-5): DVKVTQSSRYLVKRTGEKVFLECVQDMDHENMFWYRQDPGLGLRLIYFSYDVKMKEKGDIPEGYSVSREKKERFSLILESASTNQTSMYLCASSFNRVDQPQHFGDGTRLSIL.

The CDR3 loop reads CASSIEAGPYEQYF. CDR3 DNA sequence: TGTGCCAGTAGTATAGAGGCAGGGCCCTACGAGCAGTACTTC. The chain combines TRBV19 with TRBJ2-7; D may be TRBD1 (5 bases). The CDR3 is 14 amino acids. CDR1 LNHDA and CDR2 SQIVND come from the germline V gene (reference sequence). The V and J ends lost 0 bases and 2 bases respectively, with 8 bases between them.

This chain links TRBV10-3 with TRBJ1-1; D might be TRBD1 (6 bases). Germline values: CDR1 ENHRY, CDR2 SYGVKD. The CDR3 loop spans 15 amino acids. V was shortened by 1 base and J by 2 bases, with 11 bases between the two germline ends. CDR3 sequence reads: CAISEYRVRNTEAFF. For the CDR3, the DNA is TGTGCCATCAGTGAGTACAGGGTAAGAAACACTGAAGCTTTCTTT.

Note on this clone: The sample holds other DNA sequences that translate to the same CDR3. V and J are TRBV19 and TRBJ1-5; D is undetermined. The V gene lost 3 bases and the J gene lost 1 base, with 7 bases spanning the gap. This CDR3 spans 14 amino acids. Per germline, CDR1 LNHDA and CDR2 SQIVND (reference sequence). The CDR3 loop is CASSIRGSNQPQHF. Written as DNA, the CDR3 is TGTGCCAGTAGTATCCGAGGAAGCAATCAGCCCCAGCATTTT. The whole variable domain, remainder taken from reference TRBV19 and TRBJ1-5, is DGGITQSPKYLFRKEGQNVTLSCEQNLNHDAMYWYRQDPGQGLRLIYYSQIVNDFQKGDIAEGYSVSREKKESFPLTVTSAQKNPTAFYLCASSIRGSNQPQHFGDGTRLSIL.

V usage is TRBV28 and J usage is TRBJ2-5, with 7 bases matching TRBD1. Germline CDR1 is MDHEN and CDR2 is SYDVKM. The CDR3 runs to 16 residues. J lost 5 bases, V lost 2 bases, and 11 bases had no gene match. The CDR3 is CASSLVIGQGVETQYF. The CDR3 nucleotides are TGTGCCAGCAGTTTAGTTATTGGGCAGGGGGTGGAGACCCAGTACTTC. The full variable domain, rest sourced from reference TRBV28 and TRBJ2-5, is DVKVTQSSRYLVKRTGEKVFLECVQDMDHENMFWYRQDPGLGLRLIYFSYDVKMKEKGDIPEGYSVSREKKERFSLILESASTNQTSMYLCASSLVIGQGVETQYFGPGTRLLVL.

This clone came up a few times. The V gene is TRBV11-2, the J gene TRBJ1-1; D perhaps matches TRBD1 (5 bases). The V gene's germline CDR1 is SGHAT and CDR2 FQNNGV. Deletions cut 2 bases from V and 1 base from J, with 11 bases between. The CDR3 spans 15 residues. CDR3 protein: CASSLRSRANTEAFF. CDR3 sequence (DNA): TGTGCCAGCAGCTTAAGGTCCAGGGCGAACACTGAAGCTTTCTTT.

This chain links TRBV5-5 with TRBJ2-2; no reliable D call. The germline V and J ends were trimmed by 1 base and 2 bases, with 9 bases remaining between them. The CDR3 consists of 15 residues. Germline V gives CDR1 SGHKS, CDR2 YYEKEE (reference sequence). CDR3 region: CASSLLLSNTGELFF. The CDR3 region has the DNA TGTGCCAGCAGCTTGTTGTTGAGTAACACCGGGGAGCTGTTTTTT. Variable domain in full (rest from reference TRBV5-5 and TRBJ2-2): DAGVTQSPTHLIKTRGQQVTLRCSPISGHKSVSWYQQVLGQGPQFIFQYYEKEERGRGNFPDRFSARQFPNYSSELNVNALLLGDSALYLCASSLLLSNTGELFFGEGSRLTVL.

V usage is TRBV5-1 and J usage is TRBJ2-1; 12 bases are shared with TRBD2. From germline, CDR1 is SGHRS and CDR2 YFSETQ. This CDR3 comprises 19 residues. V lost 0 bases to trimming and J lost 8 bases; unmatched junction nucleotides: 15. CDR3 loop: CASSLGSWLAGGPVHEQFF. The CDR3 DNA reads as TGCGCCAGCAGCTTGGGTTCATGGCTAGCGGGAGGGCCGGTCCATGAGCAGTTCTTC.

This chain connects TRBV5-1 to TRBJ2-7; perhaps TRBD1 as D (6 bases). CDR1 and CDR2 from the germline V gene are SGHRS and YFSETQ. V was trimmed by 3 bases and J by 6 bases, leaving 10 bases between them. This CDR3 has 12 residues. The CDR3 loop reads CASSSQGLEQYF. The CDR3 DNA sequence: TGCGCCAGCAGCTCACAGGGCCTCGAGCAGTACTTC.

With regard to this clone: A read error may account for a junction end that differs from germline. This rearrangement joins TRBV7-2 to TRBJ2-1; 13 nucleotides line up with TRBD2. CDR3 length: 17 residues. Per germline, CDR1 SGHTA and CDR2 FQGNSA. CDR3 nucleotides: TGTGTCAGCAGCTTAGGGGGGACTAGCGGGACACTTAAGGAGCAGTTCTTC. As protein: CVSSLGGTSGTLKEQFF.

The chain carries TRBV6-5 and TRBJ2-7; possibly TRBD1 for D (6 bases). The V end lost 7 bases, the J end lost 2 bases, and 15 bases lay between the germline ends. CDR1 is MNHEY and CDR2 is SVGAGI in the germline V gene. CDR3 length: 14 amino acids. CDR3 in DNA: TGTGCCAGCAAGGAACAGGGCGCGACCTACGAGCAGTACTTC. Its translation: CASKEQGATYEQYF.

This clone came up once. V usage is TRBV7-9 and J usage is TRBJ1-2, with 9 bases matching TRBD1. The germline V gene encodes CDR1 SEHNR and CDR2 FQNEAQ (reference sequence). The trim removed 1 base at V and 7 bases at J, leaving 7 bases unmatched. This CDR3 has 15 residues. In DNA form, the CDR3 reads TGTGCCAGCAGCTTAGACAGGGGGCATAGGAGTGGCTACACCTTC. Protein: CASSLDRGHRSGYTF.

The genes are TRBV28 and TRBJ2-3; D remains unclear. Germline V gene lookup returns CDR1 MDHEN and CDR2 SYDVKM. Trimming left V 3 bases short and J 0 bases short, with 13 bases between. This CDR3 is built from 16 residues. CDR3 sequence: CASSFFDSISTDTQYF. The CDR3 DNA is TGTGCCAGCAGTTTTTTCGATAGCATTAGCACAGATACGCAGTATTTT.

V is TRBV7-9 and J is TRBJ1-4; D unresolved. The CDR3 consists of 14 residues. Trimming pared 5 bases from V and 0 bases from J, leaving 7 bases between. The V gene's germline CDR1 is SEHNR and CDR2 FQNEAQ (reference sequence). In DNA form, the CDR3 reads TGTGCCAGCAGCCCAACTGCAACTAATGAAAAACTGTTTTTT. Translating it yields CASSPTATNEKLFF.

This rearrangement joins TRBV5-1 to TRBJ2-7, with D perhaps TRBD1 (6 bases). Deletions cut 0 bases from V and 3 bases from J, with 7 bases between. Per germline, CDR1 SGHRS and CDR2 YFSETQ. The CDR3 covers 13 residues. In DNA form, the CDR3 reads TGCGCCAGCAGCTTGGAGGGGGTCTACGAGCAGTACTTC. Translated, it gives CASSLEGVYEQYF.

This clone appeared once. CDR3 nucleotides: TGTGCCAGCAGTCCTGTCCTGGCGGGCTCCTACGAGCAGTACTTC. It specifies CASSPVLAGSYEQYF. The V gene is TRBV27, the J gene TRBJ2-7; TRBD2 might be the D (5 bases). Germline CDR1 reads MNHEY; CDR2 reads SMNVEV (reference sequence). This CDR3 is 15 amino acids long. V lost 5 bases, J lost 0 bases, and 14 bases lay in between.

The chain has TRBV4-1 and TRBJ1-4, with 8 bases fitting TRBD1. Germline V lookup: CDR1 MGHRA, CDR2 YSYEKL. The CDR3 spans 16 residues. The V gene end was trimmed by 1 base and the J gene end by 7 bases; junction bases not matched to a gene: 8. The CDR3 bases are TGCGCCAGCAGCCAAGCCCCCGCAGGGGGCAGTGAAAAACTGTTTTTT. Translating it yields CASSQAPAGGSEKLFF.

This chain links TRBV4-2 with TRBJ1-2, with D maybe TRBD1 (6 bases). The germline V and J ends were trimmed by 1 base and 5 bases, with 17 bases remaining between them. The CDR3 extends over 16 amino acids. CDR1 and CDR2 (germline): LGHNA, YNFKEQ. The CDR3, as DNA: TGTGCCAGCAGCCAAGGCTCGAAACAGGGAGTTTATGGCTACACCTTC. This encodes CASSQGSKQGVYGYTF.

The V and J genes are TRBV30 and TRBJ1-3; D is undetermined. The CDR3 sequence is 16 residues long. Between the trimmed V and J ends, which lost 0 bases and 0 bases, there was a span of 12 bases. Germline V gene data show CDR1 as GTSNPN and CDR2 as SVGIG (reference sequence). This chain's CDR3 is CAWSVLGRSSGNTIYF. The DNA of the CDR3 is TGTGCCTGGAGTGTACTAGGACGATCCTCTGGAAACACCATATATTTT.

V gene TRBV28 combines with J gene TRBJ1-1; D gene unclear. V was clipped by 2 bases and J by 4 bases, with 8 bases between them. This CDR3 contains 13 residues. Germline V gives CDR1 MDHEN, CDR2 SYDVKM. In DNA, the CDR3 is TGTGCCAGCAGTTTAGGAGTAGGCACTGAAGCTTTCTTT. Protein product: CASSLGVGTEAFF.

The V and J genes are TRBV4-1 and TRBJ2-7, with D tentatively TRBD1 (6 bases). Germline CDR1 is MGHRA and CDR2 is YSYEKL. This CDR3 spans 16 amino acids. V lost 3 bases and J lost 1, with 16 bases in between. The CDR3 bases are TGCGCCAGCAGCCAGGAAGACTGGCAGGGGTCCTACGAGCAGTACTTC. Translating it yields CASSQEDWQGSYEQYF.

In this sample, this clone turned up once. The chain recombines TRBV28 with TRBJ1-5; 10 nucleotides align to TRBD1. This CDR3 is 15 amino acids long. Germline trimming cut 5 bases from V and 5 bases from J; bases unmatched to any gene: 6. CDR1 is MDHEN, CDR2 SYDVKM, per germline. CDR3 sequence reads: CASSEDRGVDQPQHF. The CDR3 region has the DNA TGTGCCAGCAGTGAGGACAGGGGGGTGGATCAGCCCCAGCATTTT.

The chain is built from TRBV6-5 and TRBJ2-3; D may be TRBD1 (6 bases). Germline V gene data show CDR1 as MNHEY and CDR2 as SVGAGI. This CDR3 comprises 15 residues. Trimming shortened V by 6 bases and J by 4 bases, and 17 bases separated the two germline ends. CDR3 DNA: TGTGCCAGCAGAGGACAGTTTTTCGCTTCAGATACGCAGTATTTT. This encodes CASRGQFFASDTQYF.

The chain carries TRBV11-2 and TRBJ2-1; 9 nucleotides match TRBD2. Germline V gene data show CDR1 as SGHAT and CDR2 as FQNNGV. The CDR3 spans 19 residues. The J segment lost 3 bases and the V segment lost 5 bases, leaving 17 bases of the junction unmatched. CDR3 DNA: TGTGCCAGCAGCCCACCCTTGGGCCCCTCTAGCGGGGACTACAATGAGCAGTTCTTC. The encoded protein is CASSPPLGPSSGDYNEQFF.

A remark on this clone: At one boundary the junction diverges from the germline segment, which might be a read error. The chain has TRBV6-5 and TRBJ1-1; 10 bases fit TRBD1. The CDR3 has 15 residues. Germline V CDR1 and CDR2: MNHEY, SVGAGI. CDR3 sequence (DNA): TGTGCCAGCAGTTACGGACAGGGGGGGGACACTGGAGCTTTCTTT. Encoded protein: CASSYGQGGDTGAFF.

This chain uses TRBV2 with TRBJ1-2; no definite D call. Germline V gene sequence: CDR1 SNHLY, CDR2 FYNNEI. With 3 bases removed from V and 8 bases from J, the gap between germline ends came to 13 bases. The CDR3 totals 13 residues. In DNA, the CDR3 is TGTGCCAGCAGTGATATTTGGGGAGACGGCTACACCTTC. Translated: CASSDIWGDGYTF.

The V and J genes are TRBV4-2 and TRBJ2-7; 10 nucleotides line up with TRBD2. Germline lookup yields CDR1 LGHNA and CDR2 YNFKEQ. Trimming removed 1 base from V and 0 bases from J; junction bases left unmatched: 9. CDR3 length: 18 amino acids. CDR3 sequence (DNA): TGTGCCAGCAGCCAAGCGCCGGGACTAGCGCCCTACTCCTACGAGCAGTACTTC. It encodes CASSQAPGLAPYSYEQYF.

The V and J genes are TRBV30 and TRBJ2-7, with TRBD2 as a possible D gene (7 bases). The V and J ends lost 4 bases and 5 bases respectively, with 12 bases between them. CDR1 and CDR2 (germline): GTSNPN, SVGIG (reference sequence). This CDR3 is 12 amino acids long. Here the CDR3 DNA reads TGTGCCTGGAAGGGGGGGCGCCACGAGCAGTACTTC. This sequence encodes CAWKGGRHEQYF.

The rearrangement uses TRBV19 and TRBJ2-5; a weak D match, TRBD1 (6 bases). The CDR3 consists of 14 residues. Germline CDR1 and CDR2: LNHDA and SQIVND (reference sequence). V was shortened by 6 bases and J by 1 base, with 12 bases between the two germline ends. The CDR3 DNA follows: TGTGCCAGTAGCTCCAGGGGATCCCAAGAGACCCAGTACTTC. This codes for CASSSRGSQETQYF.

This clone is a singleton in its sample. The V and J genes are TRBV9 and TRBJ2-1; a weak D match, TRBD2 (6 bases). V was clipped by 3 bases and J by 1 base, with 17 bases between them. The CDR3 has 17 amino acids. Looked up from germline, CDR1 is SGDLS and CDR2 is YYNGEE. CDR3 residues: CASSGDVGRGSYNEQFF. For the CDR3, the DNA is TGTGCCAGCAGCGGAGATGTCGGACGGGGGTCCTACAATGAGCAGTTCTTC.